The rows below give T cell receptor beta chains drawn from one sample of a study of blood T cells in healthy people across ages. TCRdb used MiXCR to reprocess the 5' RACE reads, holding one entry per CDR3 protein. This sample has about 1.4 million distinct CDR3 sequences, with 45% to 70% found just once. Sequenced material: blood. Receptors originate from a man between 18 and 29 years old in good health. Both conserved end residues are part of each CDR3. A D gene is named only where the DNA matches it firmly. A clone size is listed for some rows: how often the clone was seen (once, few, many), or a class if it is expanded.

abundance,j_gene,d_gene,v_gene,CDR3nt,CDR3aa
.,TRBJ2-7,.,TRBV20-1,TGCAGTGCGGAAAGGAAGGGGTCCTACGAGCAGTACTTC,CSAERKGSYEQYF
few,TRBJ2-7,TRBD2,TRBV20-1,TGCAGTGCTAGAGGGACTAGCGTTTACGAGCAGTACTTC,CSARGTSVYEQYF
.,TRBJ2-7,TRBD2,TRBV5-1,TGCGCCAGCAGCTTAGGACTAGCGGGAGAAGACGCCTACGAGCAGTACTTC,CASSLGLAGEDAYEQYF
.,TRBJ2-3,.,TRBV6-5,TGTGCCAGCAGTTACTCGCAGGGGACGACAGATACGCAGTATTTT,CASSYSQGTTDTQYF
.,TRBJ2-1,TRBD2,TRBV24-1,TGTGCCACCAGTGACCCGGGGACTAGCGATGAGCAGTTCTTC,CATSDPGTSDEQFF
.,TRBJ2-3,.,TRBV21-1,TGTGCCAGCGTACCCGGGTCTGAACCTCTCTGCGGCACAAATACGCAGTATTTT,CASVPGSEPLCGTNTQYF
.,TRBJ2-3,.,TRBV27,TGTGCCAGCAGTACTATGAGTAATACGCAGTATTTT,CASSTMSNTQYF
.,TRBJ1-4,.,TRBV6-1,TGTGCCAGCATTGACGGGGCTTTGGGTGAAAAACTGTTTTTT,CASIDGALGEKLFF
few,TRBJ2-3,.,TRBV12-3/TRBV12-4,TGTGCCAGCAGGGTCCTTGTAGATACGCAGTATTTT,CASRVLVDTQYF
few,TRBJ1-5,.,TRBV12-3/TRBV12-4,TGTGCCAGCAGTTTAGTTCTCAATCAGCCCCAGCATTTT,CASSLVLNQPQHF
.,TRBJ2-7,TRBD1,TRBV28,TGTGCCAGCGGGACAGTTTCCCCCTACGAGCAGTACTTC,CASGTVSPYEQYF
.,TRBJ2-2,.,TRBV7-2,TGTGCCAGCAGCTCTTATCTCGGGGGGGAGCTGTTTTTT,CASSSYLGGELFF
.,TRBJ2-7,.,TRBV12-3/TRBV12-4,TGTGCCAGCATTTTAGCGCCAGGCATCTCCTACAATGAGCAGTACTTC,CASILAPGISYNEQYF
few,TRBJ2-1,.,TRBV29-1,TGCAGCACCCGCGGGACACCGCTTTCCAATGAGCAGTTCTTC,CSTRGTPLSNEQFF
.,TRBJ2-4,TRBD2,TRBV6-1,TGTGCCAGCGGTCTAGCGGGAGACAACATTCAGTACTTC,CASGLAGDNIQYF
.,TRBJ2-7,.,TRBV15,TGTGCCACCAGCAGCTGGACGGAAAGCTCCTACGAGCAGTACTTC,CATSSWTESSYEQYF
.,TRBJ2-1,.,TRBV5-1,TGCGCCAGCAGCCATCGGACATCCAAGGGGGAGCAGTTCTTC,CASSHRTSKGEQFF
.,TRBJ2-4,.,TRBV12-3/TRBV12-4,TGTGCCAGCAGTTTAGTAAGCCACATTCAGTACTTC,CASSLVSHIQYF
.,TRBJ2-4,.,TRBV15,TGTGCCACCAGCAGGGCCCTCAGCGAACAGTACTTC,CATSRALSEQYF
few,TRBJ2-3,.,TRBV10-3,TGTGCCATCGCCAGCCAAACAGATACGCAGTATTTT,CAIASQTDTQYF
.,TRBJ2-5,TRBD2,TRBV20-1,TGCAGTGCCAATAACGTTAGGGAGGGGAGCCAAGAGACCCAGTACTTC,CSANNVREGSQETQYF
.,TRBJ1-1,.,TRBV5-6,TGTGCCAGCAGCCTCGGGGCAGTCTCGAGCCTTGAAGCTTTCTTT,CASSLGAVSSLEAFF
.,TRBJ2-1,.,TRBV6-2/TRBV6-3,TGTGCCACCTTACAGCAGAATGAGCAGTTCTTC,CATLQQNEQFF
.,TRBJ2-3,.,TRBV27,TGTGCCAGCAGTTTATTATACGGGAGCTCCACAGATACGCAGTATTTT,CASSLLYGSSTDTQYF
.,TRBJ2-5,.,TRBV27,TGTGCCAGCAGTACCCGGGACACCCGGGCGGAGACCCAGTACTTC,CASSTRDTRAETQYF
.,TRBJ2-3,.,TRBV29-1,TGCAGCGTTGAACAGGGACGCGGTGGCGTCACAGATACGCAGTATTTT,CSVEQGRGGVTDTQYF
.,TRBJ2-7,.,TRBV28,TGTGCCAGCAGTACCCTAACGGGGGTCTACGAGCAGTACTTC,CASSTLTGVYEQYF
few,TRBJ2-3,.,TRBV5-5,TGTGCCAGCAGCCCGTGGTCTAGGCCTTACACAGATACGCAGTATTTT,CASSPWSRPYTDTQYF
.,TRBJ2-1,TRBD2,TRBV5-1,TGCGCCAGCAGCTTAAGCACTAGCGGGAGCCGAGGCGGTGAGCAGTTCTTC,CASSLSTSGSRGGEQFF
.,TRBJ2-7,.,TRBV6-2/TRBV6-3,TGTGCCAGCAGCCGCAGGACAAGGAGCTCCTACGAGCAGTACTTC,CASSRRTRSSYEQYF
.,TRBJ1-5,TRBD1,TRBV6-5,TGTGCCAGCAGTTACTCGGCCGGGACAGGGGAGTTCCTGGGGTATCAGCCCCAGCATTTT,CASSYSAGTGEFLGYQPQHF
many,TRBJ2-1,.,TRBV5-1,TGCGCCAGCAGCTTGGGACTTTCTGAGCAGTTCTTC,CASSLGLSEQFF
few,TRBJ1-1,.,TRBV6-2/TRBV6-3,TGTGCCAGCAGAACAACGAACACTGAAGCTTTCTTT,CASRTTNTEAFF
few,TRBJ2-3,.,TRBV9,TGTGCCAGCAGCGTAGGGGACCAACCAACGGGAGATACGCAGTATTTT,CASSVGDQPTGDTQYF
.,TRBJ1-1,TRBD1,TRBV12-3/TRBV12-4,TGTGCCAGCAGGACGGGACAGGACCACACTGAAGCTTTCTTT,CASRTGQDHTEAFF
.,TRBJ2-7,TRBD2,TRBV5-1,TGCGCCAGCAGCTTGAGTCTGGGACTACCTTCCGACGAGCAGTACTTC,CASSLSLGLPSDEQYF
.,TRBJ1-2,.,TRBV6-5,TGTGCCAGCAGTTACTCGAGGCGCAGGGGTAACTATGGCTACACCTTC,CASSYSRRRGNYGYTF
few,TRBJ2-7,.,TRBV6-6,TGTGCCACCCGAGGGCCGGGACGGCCTTACGAGCAGTACTTC,CATRGPGRPYEQYF
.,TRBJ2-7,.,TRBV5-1,TGCGCCAGCAGCCTAACAGGGAAATCCTACCTCAACGAGCAGTACTTC,CASSLTGKSYLNEQYF
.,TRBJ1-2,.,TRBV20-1,TGCAGTGTCACCCGAGGGTACAGCTATGGCTACACCTTC,CSVTRGYSYGYTF
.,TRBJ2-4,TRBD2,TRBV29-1,TGCAGCGTTGGGGGGGGGGATCACATTCAGTACTTC,CSVGGGDHIQYF
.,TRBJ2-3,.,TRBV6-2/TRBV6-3,TGTGCCAGCCACAGGGAAACAGATACGCAGTATTTT,CASHRETDTQYF
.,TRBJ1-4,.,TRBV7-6,TGTGCCAGCAGCTTTACCGGAAAGAATGAAAAACTGTTTTTT,CASSFTGKNEKLFF
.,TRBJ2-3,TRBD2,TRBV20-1,TGCAGTGCGCCAGGACTAGGGGGCACAGATACGCAGTATTTT,CSAPGLGGTDTQYF
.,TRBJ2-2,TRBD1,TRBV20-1,TGCAGTGCTAGAGACCCAGGGGGCAGGTACACCGGGGAGCTGTTTTTT,CSARDPGGRYTGELFF
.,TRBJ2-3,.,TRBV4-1,TGCGCCAGCAGCCAGGCCCCTAGCACAGATACGCAGTATTTT,CASSQAPSTDTQYF
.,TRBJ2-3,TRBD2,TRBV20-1,TGCAGTGCTAGAGTACCCGCGGGGGGGCATGAAGATACGCAGTATTTT,CSARVPAGGHEDTQYF
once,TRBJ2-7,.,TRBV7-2,TGTGCCAGCAGCCGAGCAGATCACCCCTACCGGGACCCACACTTCTACGAGCAGTACTTC,CASSRADHPYRDPHFYEQYF
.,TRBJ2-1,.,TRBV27,TGTGCCAGCAGTTTTTCCAGCCTGGCGGCCCATAAACAGAATGAGCAGTTCTTC,CASSFSSLAAHKQNEQFF
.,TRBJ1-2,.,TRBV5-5,TGTGCCAGCAGCTTGGAGCGTTTGGGCGGATATGGCTACACCTTC,CASSLERLGGYGYTF
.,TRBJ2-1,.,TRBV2,TGTGCCAGCAGTGTTTGGGGGGACGGGGTGTCCTACAATGAGCAGTTCTTC,CASSVWGDGVSYNEQFF
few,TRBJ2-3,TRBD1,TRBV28,TGTGCCAGCAGTTCCCCCGGGACAGGGGACACAGATACGCAGTATTTT,CASSSPGTGDTDTQYF
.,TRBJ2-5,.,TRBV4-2,TGTGCCAGCAGCCAAGGACGGGTCCCGACCCAGTACTTC,CASSQGRVPTQYF
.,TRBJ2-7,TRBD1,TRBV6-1,TGTGCCAGCAGTTCAGGGGGCCTACTTACCTACAATGAGCAGTACTTC,CASSSGGLLTYNEQYF
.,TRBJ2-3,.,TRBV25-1,TGTGCCAGCAGTGGACTCGGTGGGGGGTATGAGGGCAGTACAGATACGCAGTATTTT,CASSGLGGGYEGSTDTQYF